A selection of T cell receptor beta chains follows, all from one sample in a study of radiotherapy plus CTLA-4 blockade in lung cancer. Using immunoSEQ multiplex PCR, the repertoire was profiled, and TCRdb retains in-frame clones only, with some absent. The sample holds 90,000 or so clones, about 83% seen once. Sequenced material: peripheral blood, taken from a patient treated with radiotherapy plus ipilimumab. Every receptor here comes from a human donor with non-small cell lung cancer who had stable disease on radiotherapy plus ipilimumab. CDR3s include the opening cysteine and the closing phenylalanine or tryptophan. D genes are given only for firm matches. The size field is filled for only some rows; it gives once, few, many or a size class.

D: TRBD1; size: -; V: TRBV30; J: TRBJ1-2; DNA: TGTGCCTGGATCGGACCTATTCCGGGACAGGGATATGGCTACACCTTC; CDR3: CAWIGPIPGQGYGYTF
D: -; size: -; V: TRBV4-1; J: TRBJ1-4; DNA: TGCGCCAGCAGCCAAGTTCCGGAAAAACTGTTTTTT; CDR3: CASSQVPEKLFF
D: TRBD1; size: -; V: TRBV27; J: TRBJ2-7; DNA: TGTGCCAGCAGTTTCCGAGGACAGGGGGCATACGAGCAGTACTTC; CDR3: CASSFRGQGAYEQYF
D: -; size: -; V: TRBV19; J: TRBJ1-6; DNA: TGTGCCAGTAGTATAGAGGCCAGCAATTCACCCCTCCACTTT; CDR3: CASSIEASNSPLHF
D: TRBD1; size: -; V: TRBV6-5; J: TRBJ2-4; DNA: TGTGCCAGCAGCTCAGGGGGCCGGAACATTCAGTACTTC; CDR3: CASSSGGRNIQYF
D: -; size: -; V: TRBV27; J: TRBJ2-2; DNA: TGTGCCAGCAAGGGGAGAGCCGCCGGGGAGCTGTTTTTT; CDR3: CASKGRAAGELFF
D: -; size: -; V: TRBV19; J: TRBJ1-5; DNA: TGTGCCAGTAGTGCCAGACAGTACCAGCCCCAGCATTTT; CDR3: CASSARQYQPQHF
D: -; size: few; V: TRBV6-1; J: TRBJ2-7; DNA: TGTGCCAGCACCGTACAGGGTCGGAACTCCTACGAGCAGTACTTC; CDR3: CASTVQGRNSYEQYF
D: -; size: -; V: TRBV7-3; J: TRBJ2-1; DNA: TGTGCCAGCAGCCCACAATGGGATCAGGATGAGCAGTTCTTC; CDR3: CASSPQWDQDEQFF
D: -; size: -; V: TRBV14; J: TRBJ1-2; DNA: TGTGCCAGCAGCCAAGAGACAGTCTATGGCTACACCTTC; CDR3: CASSQETVYGYTF
D: -; size: -; V: TRBV2; J: TRBJ2-7; DNA: TGTGCCAGCAGGGGGATTAACTACGAGCAGTACTTC; CDR3: CASRGINYEQYF
D: -; size: -; V: TRBV6-1; J: TRBJ1-5; DNA: TGTGCCAGCAGTGAAACCCTTGGGAGGGGCGACAATCAGCCCCAGCATTTT; CDR3: CASSETLGRGDNQPQHF
D: -; size: few; V: TRBV28; J: TRBJ1-6; DNA: TGTGCCAGCAGTTTATATTGGCAGGGCCCCTATAATTCACCCCTCCACTTT; CDR3: CASSLYWQGPYNSPLHF
D: TRBD2; size: -; V: TRBV7-3; J: TRBJ2-3; DNA: TGTGCCAGCAGCCCCCTCCCCGCGGGAGGGACAGATACGCAGTATTTT; CDR3: CASSPLPAGGTDTQYF
D: -; size: -; V: TRBV27; J: TRBJ1-4; DNA: TGTGCCAGCAGTGCCCGGACGGCAACTAATGAAAAACTGTTTTTT; CDR3: CASSARTATNEKLFF
D: -; size: -; V: TRBV6-5; J: TRBJ1-4; DNA: TGTGCCAGCAGTTACGGGGGGTTCAGCGAAAAACTGTTTTTT; CDR3: CASSYGGFSEKLFF
D: -; size: -; V: TRBV7-9; J: TRBJ2-1; DNA: TGTGCCAGCAGCTTACTAGCAGTTTACAATGAGCAGTTCTTC; CDR3: CASSLLAVYNEQFF
D: -; size: -; V: TRBV9; J: TRBJ2-5; DNA: TGTGCCAGCAGCGTCAACGACAGGCAAGAGACCCAGTACTTC; CDR3: CASSVNDRQETQYF
D: TRBD1; size: -; V: TRBV28; J: TRBJ2-7; DNA: TGTGCCAGCAGTTTAGGTGGGGTTTACAGGGGCGAGCAGTACTTC; CDR3: CASSLGGVYRGEQYF
D: -; size: -; V: TRBV18; J: TRBJ1-3; DNA: TGTGCCAGCTCGGACACGTCCACCTCTGGAAACACCATATATTTT; CDR3: CASSDTSTSGNTIYF
D: -; size: -; V: TRBV30; J: TRBJ1-6; DNA: TGTGCCTGGAGTGTACAAAGCTCCTATAATTCACCCCTCCACTTT; CDR3: CAWSVQSSYNSPLHF
D: TRBD2; size: -; V: TRBV5-1; J: TRBJ2-7; DNA: TGCGCCAGCAGCTTGGCCTCAGTGGTAGCGGGGGGGAGCTCCTACGAGCAGTACTTC; CDR3: CASSLASVVAGGSSYEQYF
D: TRBD1; size: -; V: TRBV5-1; J: TRBJ1-1; DNA: TGCGCCAGCAGCGCCGGGACAGGGGGAGGCACAGCTTTCTTT; CDR3: CASSAGTGGGTAFF
D: TRBD2; size: once; V: TRBV7-8; J: TRBJ2-1; DNA: TGTGCCAGCAGCTTACGTAGCGGGAGAGTGAATGAGCAGTTCTTC; CDR3: CASSLRSGRVNEQFF
D: -; size: -; V: TRBV4-1; J: TRBJ2-3; DNA: TGCGCCAGCAGCCAGCAGGGGATGGATACGCAGTATTTT; CDR3: CASSQQGMDTQYF
D: TRBD1; size: -; V: TRBV28; J: TRBJ1-6; DNA: TGTGCCAGCAGCGGTACCGGGACAGGGTTTCGGTCACCCCTCCACTTT; CDR3: CASSGTGTGFRSPLHF
D: -; size: -; V: TRBV7-9; J: TRBJ2-4; DNA: TGTGCCAGCAGCTTACAGGCCTCCATTCAGTACTTC; CDR3: CASSLQASIQYF
D: -; size: -; V: TRBV12-2; J: TRBJ2-5; DNA: TGTGCAAGTCGCTCAGCTGACAGGGGCCAAGAGACCCAGTACTTC; CDR3: CASRSADRGQETQYF
D: -; size: -; V: TRBV29-1; J: TRBJ2-7; DNA: TGCAGCGTTGAAGATCGACGGGGTTCCTACGAGCAGTACTTC; CDR3: CSVEDRRGSYEQYF
D: -; size: few; V: TRBV5-6; J: TRBJ1-1; DNA: TGTGCCAGCAGACCGGAGGGGGAAGCTTTCTTT; CDR3: CASRPEGEAFF
D: TRBD1; size: -; V: TRBV9; J: TRBJ2-3; DNA: TGTGCCAGCAGCGCTAAGGGACAGGGGACCACAGATACGCAGTATTTT; CDR3: CASSAKGQGTTDTQYF
D: -; size: -; V: TRBV5-4; J: TRBJ1-1; DNA: TGTGCCAGCAGCCCCCCGGCGACCGCCTCGAACACTGAAGCTTTCTTT; CDR3: CASSPPATASNTEAFF
D: -; size: -; V: TRBV5-4; J: TRBJ2-1; DNA: TGTGCCAGCAGCCGGCGGGACAGACCTAGGGATGAGCAGTTCTTC; CDR3: CASSRRDRPRDEQFF
D: TRBD1; size: -; V: TRBV5-1; J: TRBJ1-1; DNA: TGCGCCAGCAGCCGGGAGACAGGGTGGATCACTGAAGCTTTCTTT; CDR3: CASSRETGWITEAFF
D: TRBD1; size: -; V: TRBV6-4; J: TRBJ2-7; DNA: TGTGCCAGCAGTGCGGAACCGGGACAGGGCTACGAGCAGTACTTC; CDR3: CASSAEPGQGYEQYF
D: -; size: -; V: TRBV6-1; J: TRBJ1-5; DNA: TGTGCCAGCAGTGACCTCGGTTTTAGCAATCAGCCCCAGCATTTT; CDR3: CASSDLGFSNQPQHF
D: TRBD2; size: -; V: TRBV11-1; J: TRBJ2-7; DNA: TGTGCCAGCAGCCCCCGAGCTAGCGGATTCTACGAGCAGTACTTC; CDR3: CASSPRASGFYEQYF
D: TRBD2; size: -; V: TRBV4-1; J: TRBJ2-3; DNA: TGCGCCAGCAGCCAACTAGCGGGGGCCACAGATACGCAGTATTTT; CDR3: CASSQLAGATDTQYF
D: -; size: -; V: TRBV5-1; J: TRBJ2-3; DNA: TGCGCCAGCAGCTTGGTCGGGGGCCCGAAAATCGATAATACGCAGTATTTT; CDR3: CASSLVGGPKIDNTQYF
D: TRBD1; size: -; V: TRBV25-1; J: TRBJ1-2; DNA: TGTGCCAGCAGTGAAACAATTTCCGGGACAGAATATGGCTACACCTTC; CDR3: CASSETISGTEYGYTF
D: TRBD1; size: -; V: TRBV28; J: TRBJ1-4; DNA: TGTGCCAGCAGTTTCACGGGACAGGGGAATGAAAAACTGTTTTTT; CDR3: CASSFTGQGNEKLFF
D: -; size: -; V: TRBV19; J: TRBJ1-5; DNA: TGTGCCAGTAGTATAGGCAGCCCCAATCAGCCCCAGCATTTT; CDR3: CASSIGSPNQPQHF
D: TRBD2; size: -; V: TRBV9; J: TRBJ2-5; DNA: TGTGCCAGCAGCCCCCCCGGTACTAGCGGGAGTAGCGCCCAGTACTTC; CDR3: CASSPPGTSGSSAQYF
D: -; size: -; V: TRBV9; J: TRBJ2-1; DNA: TGTGCCAGCAGCGTAGATCCTGTGAGGGGCAACGAGCAGTTCTTC; CDR3: CASSVDPVRGNEQFF
D: -; size: -; V: TRBV5-1; J: TRBJ2-3; DNA: TGCGCCAGCAGCTTGGAGGGCCTCACAGATACGCAGTATTTT; CDR3: CASSLEGLTDTQYF
D: -; size: -; V: TRBV28; J: TRBJ1-2; DNA: TGTGCCAGCAGTGAGGGCCCGGGCTATGGCTACACCTTC; CDR3: CASSEGPGYGYTF
D: TRBD2; size: -; V: TRBV7-9; J: TRBJ2-7; DNA: TGTGCCAGCAGCCCGATAGCGGGGGGCAAGAGCGAGCAGTACTTC; CDR3: CASSPIAGGKSEQYF
D: -; size: once; V: TRBV7-3; J: TRBJ1-2; DNA: TGTGCCAGCAGCCCTCGAGCAGACTATGGCTACACCTTC; CDR3: CASSPRADYGYTF
D: -; size: -; V: TRBV18; J: TRBJ1-1; DNA: TGTGCCAGCTCCCCTAAGTGGGGGGCATACACTGAAGCTTTCTTT; CDR3: CASSPKWGAYTEAFF
D: -; size: -; V: TRBV28; J: TRBJ1-1; DNA: TGTGCCAGCAGTTCCCACAGGGCCTGGGACACTGAAGCTTTCTTT; CDR3: CASSSHRAWDTEAFF
D: -; size: -; V: TRBV4-1; J: TRBJ1-5; DNA: TGCGCCAGCAGCCACAGGACAGACTATAGCAATCAGCCCCAGCATTTT; CDR3: CASSHRTDYSNQPQHF
D: TRBD1; size: -; V: TRBV30; J: TRBJ2-7; DNA: TGTGCCTGGGCCAGACAGGGACCCTACGAGCAGTACTTC; CDR3: CAWARQGPYEQYF
D: -; size: -; V: TRBV7-2; J: TRBJ2-1; DNA: TGTGCCAGCAGCCCCTGGGGGAGTGAGCAGTTCTTC; CDR3: CASSPWGSEQFF
D: -; size: -; V: TRBV5-1; J: TRBJ1-4; DNA: TGCGCCAGCAGGCCTACAGGGAAAACTAATGAAAAACTGTTTTTT; CDR3: CASRPTGKTNEKLFF
D: TRBD1; size: -; V: TRBV25-1; J: TRBJ2-7; DNA: TGTGCCAGCAGTGAAGGGACAGGCTACGAGCAGTACTTC; CDR3: CASSEGTGYEQYF